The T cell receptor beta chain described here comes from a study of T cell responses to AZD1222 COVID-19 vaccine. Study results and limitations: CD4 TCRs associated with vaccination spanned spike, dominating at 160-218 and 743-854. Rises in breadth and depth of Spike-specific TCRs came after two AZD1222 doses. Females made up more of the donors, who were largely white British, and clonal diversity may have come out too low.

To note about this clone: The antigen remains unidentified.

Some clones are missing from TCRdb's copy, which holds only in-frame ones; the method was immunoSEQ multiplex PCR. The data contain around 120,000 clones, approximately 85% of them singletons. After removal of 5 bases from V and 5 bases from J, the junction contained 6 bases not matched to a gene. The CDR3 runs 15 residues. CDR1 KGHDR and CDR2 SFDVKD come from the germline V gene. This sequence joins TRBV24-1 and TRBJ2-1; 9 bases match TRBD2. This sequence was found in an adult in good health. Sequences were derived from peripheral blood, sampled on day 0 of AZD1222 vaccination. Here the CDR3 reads CATSVGGGADNEQFF. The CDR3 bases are TGTGCCACCAGTGTCGGCGGGGGGGCCGACAATGAGCAGTTCTTC.